The 14 T cell receptor beta chains reported below all come from one sample, sequenced in a study of cytomegalovirus exposure and HLA in healthy donors. Amplification used 60 Vbeta primers and 13 Jbeta primers. Assay used: immunoSEQ multiplex PCR; TCRdb lists only in-frame clones, some missing. The data hold around 130,000 clones, with 82% observed a single time. The sample taken for sequencing was PBMCs. The receptors originated from a male donor in good health and CMV-seropositive.

V usage is TRBV27 and J usage is TRBJ1-5, with D tentatively TRBD1 (6 bases). The V gene's germline CDR1 is MNHEY and CDR2 SMNVEV (reference sequence). V lost 3 bases to trimming and J lost 7 bases, with 16 bases between them. CDR3 size: 15 residues. CDR3: CASSLGGARGQPQHF. The DNA for the CDR3 is TGTGCCAGCAGTTTGGGGGGGGCCCGGGGACAGCCCCAGCATTTT.

The V call is TRBV11-2, the J call TRBJ2-5; tentatively, D is TRBD2 (6 bases). Trimming left V 5 bases short and J 3 bases short, with 16 bases between. Germline V CDR1 and CDR2: SGHAT, FQNNGV. There are 15 residues in the CDR3. The CDR3 sequence is CASSPVGTPKETQYF. The CDR3 nucleotides are TGTGCCAGCAGCCCAGTTGGGACTCCCAAAGAGACCCAGTACTTC.

The V and J genes are TRBV14 and TRBJ2-5, with a weak D call TRBD1 (5 bases). Germline-derived CDR1 and CDR2 are SGHDN and FVKESK. V shed 0 bases and J shed 3 bases, with 8 bases lying between them. There are 14 residues in the CDR3. The CDR3 is CASSQDATEETQYF. The CDR3 DNA sequence: TGTGCCAGCAGCCAAGATGCGACAGAAGAGACCCAGTACTTC.

The gene calls are TRBV30 and TRBJ2-6, with D hard to call. V gave up 1 base and J gave up 0 bases, with 13 bases separating them. The CDR3 is made up of 17 amino acids. The germline V gene has CDR1 GTSNPN and CDR2 SVGIG (reference sequence). The chain's CDR3 is CAWSALSGYSGANVLTF. The CDR3 region has the DNA TGTGCCTGGAGTGCTCTATCCGGGTACTCTGGGGCCAACGTCCTGACTTTC.

This chain links TRBV19 with TRBJ2-2; D not resolved. V lost 6 bases to trimming and J lost 6 bases, with 11 bases between them. The CDR3 has 13 residues. CDR1 LNHDA and CDR2 SQIVND come from the germline V gene (reference sequence). CDR3 sequence reads: CASSLPWPGELFF. The CDR3, as DNA: TGTGCCAGTAGCCTCCCTTGGCCCGGGGAGCTGTTTTTT. The whole variable domain, remainder taken from reference TRBV19 and TRBJ2-2, is DGGITQSPKYLFRKEGQNVTLSCEQNLNHDAMYWYRQDPGQGLRLIYYSQIVNDFQKGDIAEGYSVSREKKESFPLTVTSAQKNPTAFYLCASSLPWPGELFFGEGSRLTVL.

CDR3 sequence (DNA): TGCAGCGTTGTTCCGGGGACTGGGGCCAACGTCCTGACTTTC. Translating gives CSVVPGTGANVLTF. The V and J genes are TRBV29-1 and TRBJ2-6; maybe TRBD2 (5 bases). This CDR3 region has 14 residues. V dropped 4 bases and J dropped 2 bases, with 9 bases sitting between them. Germline V gene sequence: CDR1 SQVTM, CDR2 ANQGSEA.

This chain uses TRBV9 with TRBJ2-1; possibly TRBD2 for D (5 bases). CDR3 size: 14 residues. The V gene lost 0 bases and the J gene lost 2 bases, with 6 bases spanning the gap. Germline CDR1 is SGDLS and CDR2 is YYNGEE. For the CDR3, the DNA is TGTGCCAGCAGCGTAGACGGGACCTACAATGAGCAGTTCTTC. Amino acid sequence: CASSVDGTYNEQFF.

This clone turned up a few times. CDR3 sequence: CASSQTVSGNTIYF. CDR3 DNA sequence: TGTGCCAGCAGCCAGACAGTCTCTGGAAACACCATATATTTT. V gene TRBV5-4 combines with J gene TRBJ1-3, with TRBD1 as a possible D gene (5 bases). V was pared by 4 bases and J by 0 bases, with 8 bases between. Germline values: CDR1 SGHNT, CDR2 YYREEE (reference sequence). The CDR3 is 14 amino acids.

This rearrangement joins TRBV29-1 to TRBJ2-7; perhaps TRBD2 as D (5 bases). V was shortened by 7 bases and J by 0 bases, with 13 bases between the two germline ends. Germline V gives CDR1 SQVTM, CDR2 ANQGSEA. The CDR3 runs to 13 residues. The DNA of the CDR3 is TGCAGCGGAGCGGTATCCCTCTCCTACGAGCAGTACTTC. It is translated as CSGAVSLSYEQYF.

The V gene is TRBV15, the J gene TRBJ1-5, with TRBD1 matching 7 bases. CDR3 length equals 15 residues. With V trimmed by 2 bases and J by 5 bases, 6 bases remained unmatched. Germline V gene lookup returns CDR1 LNHNV and CDR2 YYDKDF (reference sequence). CDR3 coding DNA: TGTGCCACCAGCAGACCCACAGGGGACTATCAGCCCCAGCATTTT. Translated, it gives CATSRPTGDYQPQHF.

CDR3 bases: TGTGCCAGCAGCTTGTTTCAGGGTCTCAATGAGCAGTTCTTC. It is translated as CASSLFQGLNEQFF. This sequence joins TRBV5-8 and TRBJ2-1; a weak D match, TRBD1 (5 bases). Trimming cost V 1 base and J 6 bases, with 11 bases left between them. Germline CDR1 is SGHTS and CDR2 is YDEGEE. This CDR3 is 14 amino acids long.

On this clone: Compared with germline, one end of the junction differs, possibly owing to a read error. This sequence joins TRBV5-5 and TRBJ1-2; perhaps TRBD1 as D (6 bases). The CDR3 runs 14 residues. The V gene's germline CDR1 is SGHKS and CDR2 YYEKEE (reference sequence). The CDR3 reads CAGSSTQGNYGYTF. DNA of the CDR3: TGTGCCGGCAGCTCCACGCAGGGGAACTATGGCTACACCTTC.

This clone occurred a few times. The J gene is TRBJ2-2, the V gene TRBV9; 9 bases map to TRBD2. The CDR3 covers 17 residues. Germline assignment: CDR1 SGDLS and CDR2 YYNGEE. Losses at the gene ends were 2 bases for V and 0 bases for J; bases not matched to a gene: 5. CDR3 nucleotides: TGTGCCAGCAGCGTGCCTAGCGGGAAGGCGAACACCGGGGAGCTGTTTTTT. Amino acids: CASSVPSGKANTGELFF.

The J gene is TRBJ2-3, the V gene TRBV7-6; 10 nucleotides agree with TRBD2. J lost 6 bases, V lost 8 bases, and 5 bases had no gene match. Germline values: CDR1 SGHVS, CDR2 FNYEAQ. This CDR3 comprises 13 residues. The CDR3 loop is CASGLAGVDTQYF. The CDR3, as DNA: TGTGCCAGCGGCCTAGCGGGAGTCGATACGCAGTATTTT.